A single sample gave rise to the 15 T cell receptor beta chains below, sequenced in a study of radiotherapy plus CTLA-4 blockade in lung cancer. TCRdb keeps only in-frame clones here, not all; method: immunoSEQ multiplex PCR. The table records more than 90,000 clones, roughly 86% of them present only once. The starting material was peripheral blood, obtained from a patient treated with radiotherapy plus ipilimumab. These receptor sequences come from a human donor with non-small cell lung cancer that progressed on radiotherapy plus ipilimumab. Some clones in this sample may be carry-over from other donors' samples.

This clone was seen only a few times. The chain carries TRBV6-1 and TRBJ1-4, with unresolved D. The CDR3 totals 13 residues. With 2 bases removed from V and 8 bases from J, the gap between germline ends came to 9 bases. The germline gives CDR1 MNHNS, CDR2 SASEGT. The DNA for the CDR3 is TGTGCCAGCAGTGAACTCCTCGAGGAAAAACTGTTTTTT. It translates to CASSELLEEKLFF.

The chain links TRBV6-5 to TRBJ2-1; a weak D match, TRBD1 (6 bases). The CDR3 sequence is 15 residues long. Trimming removed 6 bases from V and 5 bases from J, with 17 bases in between. CDR1 and CDR2 (germline): MNHEY, SVGAGI. The CDR3 DNA is TGTGCCAGCAGCTACGGAGGTGGGACACACAATGAGCAGTTCTTC. As protein: CASSYGGGTHNEQFF.

CDR3 protein: CASSQAIMGGGHQETQYF. In DNA, the CDR3 is TGTGCCAGCAGCCAAGCCATTATGGGAGGGGGCCACCAAGAGACCCAGTACTTC. The V call is TRBV4-2, the J call TRBJ2-5, with D possibly being TRBD1 or TRBD2 (7 bases each). From germline, CDR1 is LGHNA and CDR2 YNFKEQ. The V end lost 1 base, the J end lost 0 bases, and 18 bases lay between the germline ends. CDR3 length: 18 residues.

This chain uses TRBV5-8 with TRBJ2-7, with D possibly being TRBD1 (8 bases). V was pared by 4 bases and J by 0 bases, with 11 bases between. The CDR3 runs to 14 residues. CDR1 is SGHTS and CDR2 is YDEGEE in the germline V gene. CDR3 sequence (DNA): TGTGCCAGCAGCACAGGGGGGGTCTCCTACGAGCAGTACTTC. Its translation: CASSTGGVSYEQYF.

V is TRBV5-7 and J is TRBJ2-7; D may be TRBD1 or TRBD2 (5 bases each). TRBV5-7 is assigned to the ORF class and has an uncertain function. CDR3 length: 14 residues. With 5 bases removed from V and 6 bases from J, the gap between germline ends came to 18 bases. CDR3 region: CASSRGAGKGEQYF. The DNA of the CDR3 is TGTGCCAGCAGTAGAGGGGCAGGGAAGGGCGAGCAGTACTTC.

The J gene is TRBJ2-5, the V gene TRBV28, with 11 bases lining up with TRBD2. The germline gives CDR1 MDHEN, CDR2 SYDVKM. V lost 3 bases and J lost 5; bases outside the gene matches: 5. This CDR3 is built from 15 residues. This chain's CDR3 is CASSFLSGGAETQYF. The CDR3 nucleotides are TGTGCCAGCAGTTTCCTTAGCGGGGGGGCGGAGACCCAGTACTTC. Full variable domain (rest looked up from reference TRBV28 and TRBJ2-5): DVKVTQSSRYLVKRTGEKVFLECVQDMDHENMFWYRQDPGLGLRLIYFSYDVKMKEKGDIPEGYSVSREKKERFSLILESASTNQTSMYLCASSFLSGGAETQYFGPGTRLLVL.

The table lists this clone with a count of one. CDR3 sequence: CASSIPPAGVRTEAFF. The DNA for the CDR3 is TGTGCCAGTAGTATTCCCCCTGCAGGGGTAAGGACTGAAGCTTTCTTT. V gene TRBV19 combines with J gene TRBJ1-1; the D gene is possibly TRBD1 (6 bases). CDR1 LNHDA and CDR2 SQIVND come from the germline V gene (reference sequence). The CDR3 spans 16 residues. Trimming left V 3 bases short and J 5 bases short, with 19 bases between.

The gene calls are TRBV9 and TRBJ2-1; 10 bases map to TRBD1. CDR3 length equals 15 residues. Per the germline V gene, CDR1 is SGDLS and CDR2 is YYNGEE. Trimming at V came to 3 bases and at J to 3 bases, leaving 3 bases not matched to a gene. The CDR3 bases are TGTGCCAGCAGCGCCGGGACAGGGGTCTACAATGAGCAGTTCTTC. Amino acid sequence: CASSAGTGVYNEQFF.

The chain has TRBV6-4 and TRBJ1-2; D not certain. V dropped 5 bases and J dropped 4 bases, with 11 bases sitting between them. The CDR3 runs to 13 residues. Germline V gives CDR1 MRHNA, CDR2 SNTAGT. The CDR3 loop is CASSIREGYGYTF. CDR3 nucleotide sequence: TGTGCCAGCAGTATAAGAGAGGGCTATGGCTACACCTTC.

The chain combines TRBV5-6 with TRBJ2-7; 10 nucleotides match TRBD1. Per the germline V gene, CDR1 is SGHDT and CDR2 is YYEEEE. This CDR3 contains 16 residues. Trimming took 0 bases from V and 10 from J; bases not matched to a gene: 13. The CDR3 coding sequence is TGTGCCAGCAGCTTGGCCTGGACAGGGGGGAGGAAAGATCAGTACTTC. Its protein is CASSLAWTGGRKDQYF.

V is TRBV6-6 and J is TRBJ2-7; maybe TRBD2 (6 bases). This CDR3 is built from 13 residues. CDR1 MNHNY and CDR2 SVGAGI come from the germline V gene (reference sequence). Trimming cost V 7 bases and J 5 bases, with 15 bases left between them. Written as DNA, the CDR3 is TGTGCCAGCACCCCCCCGGGGGACCACGAGCAGTACTTC. Translation: CASTPPGDHEQYF.

The J gene is TRBJ1-2, the V gene TRBV11-1, with unresolved D. This CDR3 is 14 amino acids long. Germline V gene sequence: CDR1 SGHAT, CDR2 FQDESV (reference sequence). The V end lost 5 bases, the J end lost 0 bases, and 10 bases lay between the germline ends. For the CDR3, the DNA is TGTGCCAGCAGCCCCTTGCCGACTAACTATGGCTACACCTTC. Amino acids: CASSPLPTNYGYTF.

Remarks on this clone: Germline and junction disagree at one end, which may indicate a read error. The genes are TRBV13 and TRBJ1-6; a possible D gene is TRBD1 (5 bases). CDR1 and CDR2 from the germline V gene are PRHDT and FYEKMQ (reference sequence). The CDR3 runs to 14 residues. The CDR3 DNA reads as TGTGCCAGCAGCTCGACAGTTAGTAATTCGCCCCTCCACTTT. Its protein product is CASSSTVSNSPLHF.

This clone was found a few times. The rearrangement uses TRBV2 and TRBJ1-3; no clear D. CDR3 length equals 12 residues. CDR1 is SNHLY, CDR2 FYNNEI, per germline. Trimming took off 2 bases at V and 8 bases at J, with 7 bases between the two ends. The CDR3 nucleotides are TGTGCCAGCAGTGAAATTGTTGACACCATATATTTT. This gives the protein CASSEIVDTIYF.

This clone was counted once. Germline and junction disagree at one end, which may indicate a read error. This sequence joins TRBV7-7 and TRBJ1-5, with no clear D. CDR3 length: 17 residues. Germline V gives CDR1 SSHAT, CDR2 FNYEAQ (reference sequence). The CDR3: CASSVQLAINSNQPQHF. The CDR3 coding sequence is TGTGCTAGCAGCGTCCAGTTAGCCATCAATAGCAATCAGCCCCAGCATTTT. The variable domain in full, completed from reference TRBV7-7 and TRBJ1-5, reads GAGVSQSPRYKVTKRGQDVTLRCDPISSHATLYWYQQALGQGPEFLTYFNYEAQPDKSGLPSDRFSAERPEGSISTLTIQRTEQRDSAMYRCASSVQLAINSNQPQHFGDGTRLSIL.